This TCR beta chain was documented in a study of blood T cell repertoires in COVID-19. Repertoires were generated with immunoSEQ multiplex PCR, while TCRdb's copy carries only in-frame clones and drops some. Among about 60,000 clones listed, 70% to 90% were seen once. The germline gives CDR1 SGHRS, CDR2 YFSETQ. This CDR3 contains 18 residues. Unmatched junction bases numbered 26, after V lost 7 bases and J lost 8 bases. The rearrangement joins TRBV5-1 to TRBJ1-2; TRBD1 matches at 7 bases. This receptor was taken from a man between 65 and 79 years old with acute or convalescent COVID-19. Material: peripheral blood. CDR3 amino acids: CASDYSDYGQGVGKGYTF. CDR3 nucleotides: TGCGCCAGCGATTACTCAGATTACGGGCAGGGGGTAGGAAAAGGCTACACCTTC.